This T cell receptor (beta chain) was captured by sequencing in a study of T-cell memory formation after mild COVID-19. Constant-segment primers and 5'RACE yielded cDNA libraries for TCR alpha and TCR beta, each carrying sample barcodes and UMIs. TCRdb used MiXCR to reprocess the 5' RACE reads, holding one entry per CDR3 protein. The sample records some 440,000 distinct CDR3 sequences, around a quarter being singletons. Notes on this clonotype: Its antigen is as yet unknown.

V lost 0 bases and J 5 bases, leaving 10 bases between the germline ends. Germline-derived CDR1 and CDR2 are KGHSH and LQKENI. The CDR3 totals 14 residues. Regarding the study as a whole: CM and EM subsets held most contracting CD4+ clones; EMRA held CD8+ ones.

The gene calls are TRBV18 and TRBJ2-5; no firm D call. Source material: PBMCs or a T cell subset sorted from them (not recorded which). The TCR originated in an adult woman who had mild COVID-19 (a few samples of this study predate the infection). Cell type and time point are not known. As DNA, the CDR3 is TGTGCCAGCTCACCACCTTCACGTCCTGAGACCCAGTACTTC. Translating it yields CASSPPSRPETQYF. The whole variable domain, filled in from reference TRBV18 and TRBJ2-5, reads NAGVMQNPRHLVRRRGQEARLRCSPMKGHSHVYWYRQLPEEGLKFMVYLQKENIIDESGMPKERFSAEFPKEGPSILRIQQVVRGDSAAYFCASSPPSRPETQYFGPGTRLLVL.